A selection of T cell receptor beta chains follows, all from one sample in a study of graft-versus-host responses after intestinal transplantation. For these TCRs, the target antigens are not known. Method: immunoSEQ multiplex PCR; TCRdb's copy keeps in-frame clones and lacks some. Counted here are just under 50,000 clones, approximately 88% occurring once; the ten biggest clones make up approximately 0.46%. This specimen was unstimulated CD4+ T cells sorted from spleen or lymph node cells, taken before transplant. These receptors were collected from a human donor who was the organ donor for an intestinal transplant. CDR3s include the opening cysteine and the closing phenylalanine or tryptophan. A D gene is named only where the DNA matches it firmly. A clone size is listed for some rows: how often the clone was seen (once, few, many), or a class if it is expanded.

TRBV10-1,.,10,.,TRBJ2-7,CAILMGEQYF,TGCGCCATACTGATGGGCGAGCAGTACTTC
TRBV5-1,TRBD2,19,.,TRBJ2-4,CASSLGASGGQEAKNIQYF,TGCGCCAGCAGCTTGGGAGCTAGCGGGGGCCAGGAAGCCAAAAACATTCAGTACTTC
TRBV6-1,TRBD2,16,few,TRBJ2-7,CASSEAPSGAYYEQYF,TGTGCCAGCAGTGAAGCGCCTAGCGGGGCGTACTACGAGCAGTACTTC
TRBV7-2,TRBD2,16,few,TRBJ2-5,CASSTRLAGGGETQYF,TGTGCCAGCAGCACCCGACTAGCGGGGGGGGGAGAGACCCAGTACTTC
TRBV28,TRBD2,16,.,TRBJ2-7,CASSWAGSGRKYEQYF,TGTGCCAGCAGTTGGGCGGGGAGCGGGAGAAAATACGAGCAGTACTTC
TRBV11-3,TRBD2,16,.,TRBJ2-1,CASSLGLAGESDEQFF,TGTGCCAGCAGCTTAGGTCTAGCGGGAGAAAGTGATGAGCAGTTCTTC
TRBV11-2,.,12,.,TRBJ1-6,CASRRGNSPLHF,TGTGCCAGCCGGAGGGGTAATTCACCCCTCCACTTT
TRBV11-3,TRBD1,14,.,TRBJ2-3,CASSRQGATDTQYF,TGTGCCAGCAGCAGACAGGGGGCAACAGATACGCAGTATTTT
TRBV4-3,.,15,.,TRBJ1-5,CASSQAPTGIGPQHF,TGCGCCAGCAGCCAAGCACCGACGGGGATAGGGCCCCAGCATTTT
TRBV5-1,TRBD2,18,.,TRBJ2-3,CASSLAMTSGLRTDTQYF,TGCGCCAGCAGCTTGGCCATGACTAGCGGGCTCCGCACAGATACGCAGTATTTT